The 26 T cell receptor beta chains below were found in one sample sequenced in a study of CD8+CD57+ T cells in acquired aplastic anemia. Researchers used genomic DNA as the template to profile TCR beta VDJ and CDR3. MiXCR, applied by TCRdb to the reads, yields one record per CDR3 protein. The sample contains about 95,000 distinct CDR3 sequences, 55% to 80% of which appear only once. For sequencing, patients were chosen who had shown expansion of CD8+CD57+ cells by flow cytometry. Sequencing was carried out using sorted CD4+, CD8+, or CD8+CD57+ T cells (not recorded which) from PBMCs. The receptors were gathered from a human donor with aplastic anemia.

This chain connects TRBV19 to TRBJ2-1, with no clear D. Trimming removed 3 bases from V and 7 bases from J, with 7 bases in between. The germline gives CDR1 LNHDA, CDR2 SQIVND (reference sequence). The length of the CDR3 is 12 residues. CDR3: CASSIGLNEQFF. The CDR3 DNA reads as TGTGCCAGTAGTATCGGGCTGAATGAGCAGTTCTTC.

J is TRBJ2-7 and V is TRBV2; 8 bases agree with TRBD2. The CDR3 is 14 amino acids. Trimming cost V 7 bases and J 3 bases; bases outside gene matches: 8. Germline V CDR1 and CDR2: SNHLY, FYNNEI. The CDR3 reads CASKGNSGNYEQYF. The CDR3 nucleotides are TGTGCCAGCAAAGGCAATAGCGGGAACTACGAGCAGTACTTC. The full variable domain, rest sourced from reference TRBV2 and TRBJ2-7, is EPEVTQTPSHQVTQMGQEVILRCVPISNHLYFYWYRQILGQKVEFLVSFYNNEISEKSEIFDDQFSVERPDGSNFTLKIRSTKLEDSAMYFCASKGNSGNYEQYFGPGTRLTVT.

The rearrangement links TRBV20-1 to TRBJ1-1; TRBD1 agrees at 8 bases. CDR1 is DFQATT and CDR2 is SNEGSKA in the germline V gene (reference sequence). This CDR3 contains 15 residues. The J segment lost 5 bases and the V segment lost 5 bases, leaving 13 bases of the junction unmatched. The CDR3 DNA sequence: TGCAGTGCTCATGACCTTGTGACAGGGGTGACTGAAGCTTTCTTT. Encoded protein: CSAHDLVTGVTEAFF.

This sequence joins TRBV19 and TRBJ1-2, with a weak D call TRBD1 (6 bases). This CDR3 is 14 amino acids long. V shed 5 bases and J shed 3 bases, with 13 bases lying between them. The germline V gene encodes CDR1 LNHDA and CDR2 SQIVND (reference sequence). The CDR3 DNA sequence: TGTGCCAGTAGTGCCTGGACAGATGACTATGGCTACACCTTC. This encodes CASSAWTDDYGYTF. The full variable domain, with the rest looked up from reference TRBV19 and TRBJ1-2, is DGGITQSPKYLFRKEGQNVTLSCEQNLNHDAMYWYRQDPGQGLRLIYYSQIVNDFQKGDIAEGYSVSREKKESFPLTVTSAQKNPTAFYLCASSAWTDDYGYTFGSGTRLTVV.

This clonotype occurred once. The chain is built from TRBV7-8 and TRBJ1-5; 11 nucleotides align to TRBD1. V shed 2 bases, J shed 2 bases, and the junction held 2 bases outside the gene matches. The germline V gene encodes CDR1 SGHVS and CDR2 FQNEAQ. This CDR3 has 16 residues. CDR3 in DNA: TGTGCCAGCAGCTTAAGGACAGGGGGCCGCAATCAGCCCCAGCATTTT. Its protein product is CASSLRTGGRNQPQHF.

Details on this clonotype: One end of the junction fails to match germline, which may point to a read error. The chain combines TRBV7-9 with TRBJ1-1; 8 positions match TRBD1. Germline CDR1 SEHNR, CDR2 FQNEAQ (reference sequence). The CDR3 runs 14 residues. CDR3 in amino acids: CASKGQGESTEALF. CDR3 coding DNA: TGTGCCAGCAAAGGACAGGGTGAGAGCACTGAAGCTCTCTTT.

This CDR3 is CATSDLRYGYTF. Written as DNA, the CDR3 is TGTGCCACCAGTGATTTACGGTATGGCTACACCTTC. The chain combines TRBV24-1 with TRBJ1-2; D is ambiguous. CDR1 and CDR2 (germline): KGHDR, SFDVKD. This CDR3 comprises 12 residues. Trimming took off 1 base at V and 5 bases at J, with 4 bases between the two ends.

The V gene is TRBV10-3, the J gene TRBJ1-1; unclear D gene. V lost 0 bases to trimming and J lost 6 bases, with 5 bases between them. CDR3 length: 12 amino acids. In germline, CDR1 is ENHRY, CDR2 SYGVKD. The chain's CDR3 is CAISESTAEAFF. CDR3 bases: TGTGCCATCAGTGAGTCAACGGCTGAAGCTTTCTTT.

This clonotype was detected once. The chain uses TRBV7-9 and TRBJ1-5; D gene ambiguous. Trimming left V 1 base short and J 4 bases short, with 5 bases between. Per the germline V gene, CDR1 is SEHNR and CDR2 is FQNEAQ (reference sequence). CDR3 length equals 13 residues. CDR3 residues: CASSLGVNQPQHF. The CDR3 DNA follows: TGTGCCAGCAGCTTAGGAGTAAATCAGCCCCAGCATTTT.

The chain uses TRBV19 and TRBJ2-5; 11 bases are shared with TRBD2. This CDR3 comprises 16 residues. The junction had 3 bases not matched to a gene; V was cut back by 3 bases and J by 0 bases. Germline loops: CDR1 LNHDA, CDR2 SQIVND (reference sequence). CDR3 in amino acids: CASSITSGGNQETQYF. The CDR3 bases are TGTGCCAGTAGTATCACTAGCGGGGGTAACCAAGAGACCCAGTACTTC.

V is TRBV7-4 and J is TRBJ2-7; D is perhaps TRBD1 or TRBD2 (5 bases each). This CDR3 has 14 amino acids. V was cut by 5 bases and J by 3 bases, with 14 bases left in between. Germline-derived CDR1 and CDR2 are SGHVT and SQSDAQ. Here the CDR3 reads CASSVGPTLYEQYF. In DNA, the CDR3 is TGTGCCAGCAGCGTGGGACCTACCCTCTACGAGCAGTACTTC.

This clonotype has at least ten counts. This rearrangement joins TRBV7-9 to TRBJ2-1; 10 nucleotides align to TRBD2. There are 14 residues in the CDR3. V gave up 6 bases and J gave up 3 bases; unmatched junction bases: 2. Germline V gene sequence: CDR1 SEHNR, CDR2 FQNEAQ (reference sequence). The CDR3 is CASRLAGLYNEQFF. The CDR3 nucleotides read TGTGCCAGCAGACTAGCGGGACTCTACAATGAGCAGTTCTTC. Supplemented by reference TRBV7-9 and TRBJ2-1, the full variable domain reads DTGVSQNPRHKITKRGQNVTFRCDPISEHNRLYWYRQTLGQGPEFLTYFQNEAQLEKSRLLSDRFSAERPKGSFSTLEIQRTEQGDSAMYLCASRLAGLYNEQFFGPGTRLTVL.

The genes are TRBV27 and TRBJ1-5; tentatively, D is TRBD1 (5 bases). In germline, CDR1 is MNHEY, CDR2 SMNVEV (reference sequence). The CDR3 extends over 14 amino acids. Between the trimmed V and J ends, which lost 6 bases and 2 bases, there was a span of 11 bases. The CDR3 coding sequence is TGTGCCAGCAGGGGGGGTTCGGGCAATCAGCCCCAGCATTTT. Translation: CASRGGSGNQPQHF.

This clonotype has more than one count but fewer than ten. One junction end disagrees with the germline gene, perhaps due to a read error. V is TRBV7-9 and J is TRBJ1-1, with D hard to call. This CDR3 comprises 11 residues. Germline V gene lookup returns CDR1 SEHNR and CDR2 FQNEAQ (reference sequence). CDR3 bases: TGTGCCAGCAGTTTGAATACTGAAGCTTTCTTT. This translates into CASSLNTEAFF.

The V call is TRBV6-5, the J call TRBJ2-7; 9 bases are a match to TRBD1. Germline CDR1 reads MNHEY; CDR2 reads SVGAGI. The ends lost 2 bases at V and 4 bases at J; junction bases unmatched: 6. The CDR3 runs to 15 residues. The CDR3 sequence is CASSYRLDRGYEQYF. The CDR3 nucleotides are TGTGCCAGCAGTTACCGGTTGGACAGGGGATACGAGCAGTACTTC.

The chain links TRBV29-1 to TRBJ1-2; D not certain. CDR1 and CDR2 from the germline V gene are SQVTM and ANQGSEA. V dropped 4 bases and J dropped 4 bases, with 13 bases sitting between them. There are 13 residues in the CDR3. The CDR3 reads CSVADPKGYGYTF. Written as DNA, the CDR3 is TGCAGCGTTGCTGACCCGAAGGGCTATGGCTACACCTTC.

The genes are TRBV29-1 and TRBJ2-7; perhaps TRBD1 as D (6 bases). V was pared by 7 bases and J by 1 base, with 14 bases between. This CDR3 has 13 amino acids. Looked up from germline, CDR1 is SQVTM and CDR2 is ANQGSEA. The CDR3 region has the DNA TGCAGCGCCAGGACAGCCACTTCCTACGAGCAGTACTTC. This translates into CSARTATSYEQYF.

This clonotype has a single count. V usage is TRBV11-2 and J usage is TRBJ2-1; 9 bases match TRBD2. Germline loops: CDR1 SGHAT, CDR2 FQNNGV. The CDR3 spans 14 residues. With V trimmed by 5 bases and J by 7 bases, 6 bases remained unmatched. The CDR3 loop reads CASSPGTSWNEQFF. CDR3 sequence (DNA): TGTGCCAGCAGCCCCGGGACTAGCTGGAATGAGCAGTTCTTC.

This rearrangement joins TRBV7-8 to TRBJ2-7; no firm D call. This CDR3 has 14 amino acids. Per germline, CDR1 SGHVS and CDR2 FQNEAQ. V was shortened by 0 bases and J by 2 bases, with 8 bases between the two germline ends. DNA for the CDR3: TGTGCCAGCAGCTTAGCGGACCCTACCTACGAGCAGTACTTC. It translates to CASSLADPTYEQYF.

The rearrangement links TRBV10-3 to TRBJ1-1, with 7 bases matching TRBD1. With 7 bases clipped from V and 3 bases from J, the junction kept 14 bases outside the gene matches. Germline V gives CDR1 ENHRY, CDR2 SYGVKD. The CDR3 sequence is 16 residues long. Here the CDR3 reads CAITSKGTGVDTEAFF. The CDR3 region has the DNA TGTGCCATCACCTCAAAGGGCACAGGGGTGGACACTGAAGCTTTCTTT.

This chain joins TRBV7-2 and TRBJ1-5; unclear D gene. Trimming took off 3 bases at V and 0 bases at J, with 6 bases between the two ends. The CDR3 totals 14 residues. Germline CDR1 and CDR2: SGHTA and FQGNSA. The CDR3 sequence is CASSFGYSNQPQHF. Written as DNA, the CDR3 is TGTGCCAGCAGCTTTGGCTATAGCAATCAGCCCCAGCATTTT. Filled out from reference TRBV7-2 and TRBJ1-5, the complete variable domain reads GAGVSQSPSNKVTEKGKDVELRCDPISGHTALYWYRQSLGQGLEFLIYFQGNSAPDKSGLPSDRFSAERTGGSVSTLTIQRTQQEDSAVYLCASSFGYSNQPQHFGDGTRLSIL.

This chain links TRBV7-9 with TRBJ2-7; 9 bases align to TRBD1. V shed 4 bases, J shed 5 bases, and the junction held 3 bases outside the gene matches. The CDR3 is 13 residues long. Germline V gene sequence: CDR1 SEHNR, CDR2 FQNEAQ (reference sequence). The CDR3 reads CASSWTGAHEQYF. CDR3 in DNA: TGTGCCAGCAGCTGGACAGGGGCCCACGAGCAGTACTTC.

The chain employs TRBV7-9 and TRBJ2-7; D remains unclear. The CDR3 contains 12 residues. The germline V gene encodes CDR1 SEHNR and CDR2 FQNEAQ (reference sequence). Trimming removed 2 bases at V and 13 bases at J, with 15 bases between. The CDR3 reads CASSLPNTLEYF. CDR3 nucleotide sequence: TGTGCCAGCAGCTTACCGAACACGCTGGAATACTTC.

The rearrangement links TRBV24-1 to TRBJ2-7; D tentatively fits TRBD1 or TRBD2 (6 bases each). V lost 7 bases and J 1 base, leaving 10 bases between the germline ends. This CDR3 is built from 13 residues. Germline V CDR1 and CDR2: KGHDR, SFDVKD. CDR3 residues: CATSGGVSYEQYF. CDR3 nucleotide sequence: TGTGCCACCAGCGGGGGCGTATCCTACGAGCAGTACTTC.

This chain links TRBV5-1 with TRBJ2-7, with 10 bases lining up with TRBD1. This CDR3 comprises 17 residues. The junction had 13 bases not matched to a gene; V was cut back by 4 bases and J by 3 bases. CDR1 is SGHRS and CDR2 is YFSETQ in the germline V gene. As DNA, the CDR3 is TGCGCCAGCAGCCCCCAGGGCAGACAGGGGGCCAACTACGAGCAGTACTTC. Its translation: CASSPQGRQGANYEQYF.

There are a few counts of this clonotype. The rearrangement joins TRBV24-1 to TRBJ2-3; D may be TRBD1 (5 bases). The V gene lost 4 bases and the J gene lost 2 bases, with 15 bases spanning the gap. The germline V gene has CDR1 KGHDR and CDR2 SFDVKD. The CDR3 runs to 16 residues. CDR3 sequence (DNA): TGTGCCACCAGTGACAAGACAGACATCCACACAGATACGCAGTATTTT. This translates into CATSDKTDIHTDTQYF.